What follows are 31 T cell receptor beta chains derived from one specimen sequenced in a study of CD8 T cells in ankylosing spondylitis. TCRdb redid the calling of the 5' RACE reads with MiXCR, one entry per CDR3 protein. The table lists 200,000 to 300,000 distinct CDR3 sequences, over 7% of them singletons. Sequencing input: blood, either unsorted or a sorted T cell fraction (not recorded which). The receptors derive from a female donor with ankylosing spondylitis or in good health (not recorded which).

This clonotype has a count of ten or more. This sequence joins TRBV7-9 and TRBJ2-1; the D gene is possibly TRBD2 (6 bases). Trimming removed 1 base at V and 12 bases at J, with 10 bases between. Germline V gene sequence: CDR1 SEHNR, CDR2 FQNEAQ (reference sequence). This CDR3 has 12 residues. The CDR3, as DNA: TGTGCCAGCAGCTTAGGTGCCGGGGGGCAGTTCTTC. Translating it yields CASSLGAGGQFF.

This clonotype was recorded at least ten times. The chain has TRBV20-1 and TRBJ1-2; possible D gene TRBD1, 5 bases. The CDR3 contains 13 residues. Germline V CDR1 and CDR2: DFQATT, SNEGSKA (reference sequence). V lost 5 bases to trimming and J lost 4 bases, with 14 bases between them. The CDR3 protein is CSAGSTGFYGYTF. CDR3 sequence (DNA): TGCAGTGCTGGTAGTACAGGATTCTATGGCTACACCTTC.

This clonotype has at least ten counts. V gene TRBV27 combines with J gene TRBJ2-3, with 11 bases matching TRBD1. J lost 11 bases, V lost 6 bases, and 13 bases had no gene match. This CDR3 region has 15 residues. CDR1 is MNHEY, CDR2 SMNVEV, per germline (reference sequence). Written as DNA, the CDR3 is TGTGCCAGCAGCCCGGACAGGGGGCTTCCCCATGGGCAGTATTTT. It specifies CASSPDRGLPHGQYF.

There are many counts of this clonotype. This rearrangement joins TRBV5-1 to TRBJ2-2; D is perhaps TRBD1 (5 bases). Germline V lookup: CDR1 SGHRS, CDR2 YFSETQ. The CDR3 runs 15 residues. V shed 6 bases and J shed 1 base, with 13 bases lying between them. The CDR3 loop is CASIQGLGNTGELFF. The CDR3 DNA follows: TGCGCCAGCATCCAGGGCCTAGGGAACACCGGGGAGCTGTTTTTT. The whole variable domain, filled in from reference TRBV5-1 and TRBJ2-2, reads KAGVTQTPRYLIKTRGQQVTLSCSPISGHRSVSWYQQTPGQGLQFLFEYFSETQRNKGNFPGRFSGRQFSNSRSEMNVSTLELGDSALYLCASIQGLGNTGELFFGEGSRLTVL.

This clonotype was observed a handful of times. The CDR3 DNA is TGTGCCAGCAGCTTAGTCGGAGGACGTGGAGAGACCCAGTACTTC. Its translation is CASSLVGGRGETQYF. The gene calls are TRBV7-8 and TRBJ2-5; possible D gene TRBD2, 5 bases. This CDR3 is 15 amino acids long. In germline, CDR1 is SGHVS, CDR2 FQNEAQ. The V gene lost 1 base and the J gene lost 4 bases, with 13 bases spanning the gap. The full variable domain, its missing parts supplied by reference TRBV7-8 and TRBJ2-5, is GAGVSQSPRYKVAKRGQDVALRCDPISGHVSLFWYQQALGQGPEFLTYFQNEAQLDKSGLPSDRFFAERPEGSVSTLKIQRTQQEDSAVYLCASSLVGGRGETQYFGPGTRLLVL.

At least ten counts were recorded for this clonotype. The genes are TRBV30 and TRBJ1-2; D gene ambiguous. Deletions cut 0 bases from V and 6 bases from J, with 11 bases between. The CDR3 covers 13 residues. CDR1 and CDR2 (germline): GTSNPN, SVGIG (reference sequence). The CDR3 loop is CAWSVPPFHGYTF. The CDR3 DNA reads TGTGCCTGGAGTGTACCTCCCTTCCATGGCTACACCTTC.

This clonotype was found many times. V gene TRBV6-5 combines with J gene TRBJ2-3; 8 positions match TRBD2. After removal of 2 bases from V and 1 base from J, the junction contained 5 bases not matched to a gene. The CDR3 is made up of 16 amino acids. The germline V gene encodes CDR1 MNHEY and CDR2 SVGAGI. For the CDR3, the DNA is TGTGCCAGCAGTTACCTGCGGGGGGCTGGCACAGATACGCAGTATTTT. Its translation: CASSYLRGAGTDTQYF.

This clonotype was counted a few times. This chain links TRBV5-4 with TRBJ2-7, with TRBD2 identical over 7 bases. Germline loops: CDR1 SGHNT, CDR2 YYREEE (reference sequence). With 4 bases clipped from V and 0 bases from J, the junction kept 7 bases outside the gene matches. The CDR3 spans 15 residues. DNA for the CDR3: TGTGCCAGCAGCCCCCTGGGCGGGAGCTCCTACGAGCAGTACTTC. Its translation: CASSPLGGSSYEQYF.

There are many counts of this clonotype. The rearrangement uses TRBV12-3 or TRBV12-4 and TRBJ1-3, with D hard to call. V was shortened by 4 bases and J by 1 base, with 11 bases between the two germline ends. The length of the CDR3 is 15 residues. This CDR3 reads CASSSPTESGNTIYF. DNA for the CDR3: TGTGCCAGCAGTTCTCCCACCGAATCTGGAAACACCATATATTTT.

A word on this clonotype: With a much larger clone just one base away, this may be a read error. The gene calls are TRBV6-5 and TRBJ1-1, with 7 bases fitting TRBD1. V was clipped by 6 bases and J by 14 bases; unmatched bases: 12. The CDR3 length is 12 residues. The V gene's germline CDR1 is MNHEY and CDR2 SVGAGI. CDR3 sequence (DNA): TGTGCCAGCAGCCCCCGAGGGGGCGTGCGATTCTTT. It specifies CASSPRGGVRFF.

The V and J genes are TRBV6-2 or TRBV6-3 and TRBJ2-6; either TRBD1 or TRBD2 may fit D (5 bases each). Germline V CDR1 and CDR2: MNHEY, SVGEGT. The CDR3 runs 17 residues. Trimming removed 2 bases from V and 0 bases from J, with 11 bases in between. In nucleotides, the CDR3 is TGTGCCAGCAGTTACCCGCATGGGACCTCTGGGGCCAACGTCCTGACTTTC. Amino acids: CASSYPHGTSGANVLTF.

The table lists this clonotype with many counts. The chain has TRBV7-2 and TRBJ1-1; D is perhaps TRBD1 (6 bases). This CDR3 region has 15 residues. The germline CDR1 and CDR2 sequences are SGHTA and FQGNSA. Trimming left V 4 bases short and J 0 bases short, with 12 bases between. The CDR3 reads CASSSPGHLNTEAFF. Written as DNA, the CDR3 is TGTGCCAGCAGCTCCCCGGGACACCTGAACACTGAAGCTTTCTTT. Using reference TRBV7-2 and TRBJ1-1 for the parts outside the CDR3, the full variable domain is GAGVSQSPSNKVTEKGKDVELRCDPISGHTALYWYRQSLGQGLEFLIYFQGNSAPDKSGLPSDRFSAERTGGSVSTLTIQRTQQEDSAVYLCASSSPGHLNTEAFFGQGTRLTVV.

Many counts were recorded for this clonotype. The V and J genes are TRBV12-3 or TRBV12-4 and TRBJ2-1; D unresolved. Between the trimmed V and J ends, which lost 3 bases and 13 bases, there was a span of 16 bases. The CDR3 covers 13 residues. CDR3 DNA: TGTGCCAGCAGTTTCGGTCGCACAGTTGATCAGTTCTTC. It codes for CASSFGRTVDQFF.

Only a few counts were recorded for this clonotype. The chain employs TRBV5-5 and TRBJ2-1; TRBD1 aligns across 7 bases. The junction had 5 bases not matched to a gene; V was cut back by 2 bases and J by 3 bases. There are 15 residues in the CDR3. Germline CDR1 is SGHKS and CDR2 is YYEKEE (reference sequence). This CDR3 reads CASSLVGTDYNEQFF. CDR3 sequence (DNA): TGTGCCAGCAGCTTAGTAGGGACAGACTACAATGAGCAGTTCTTC.

This clonotype occurred many times. The chain combines TRBV3-1 with TRBJ2-1; 10 bases match TRBD2. Trimming cost V 4 bases and J 6 bases; bases outside gene matches: 6. This CDR3 is built from 15 residues. Per the germline V gene, CDR1 is LGHDT and CDR2 is YNNKEL (reference sequence). The CDR3 reads CASSLSGRASNEQFF. CDR3 nucleotide sequence: TGTGCCAGCAGCCTCAGCGGGAGGGCTAGCAATGAGCAGTTCTTC.

Many counts were recorded for this clonotype. The chain couples TRBV7-9 to TRBJ1-1; D remains unclear. This CDR3 region has 13 residues. V dropped 2 bases and J dropped 4 bases, with 8 bases sitting between them. The germline CDR1 and CDR2 sequences are SEHNR and FQNEAQ (reference sequence). CDR3 sequence reads: CASSLRRGTEAFF. CDR3 in DNA: TGTGCCAGCAGCTTACGGAGAGGCACTGAAGCTTTCTTT.

This clonotype appeared many times. The chain is built from TRBV5-6 and TRBJ1-1; no definite D call. Germline V gene lookup returns CDR1 SGHDT and CDR2 YYEEEE. CDR3 size: 14 residues. V lost 5 bases, J lost 2 bases, and 13 bases lay in between. CDR3 amino acids: CASSFGLGNTEAFF. In nucleotides, the CDR3 is TGTGCCAGCAGTTTTGGGTTGGGTAACACTGAAGCTTTCTTT.

This clonotype was seen many times. This rearrangement joins TRBV7-2 to TRBJ2-7; D might be TRBD2 (6 bases). This CDR3 spans 18 amino acids. Trimming took 0 bases from V and 4 from J, leaving 22 bases between them. The germline CDR1 and CDR2 sequences are SGHTA and FQGNSA. The CDR3 here is CASSLAGGDKFVGYEQYF. CDR3 DNA: TGTGCCAGCAGCTTAGCTGGAGGGGATAAGTTCGTTGGTTACGAGCAGTACTTC.

This clonotype was detected only a few times. This rearrangement joins TRBV7-2 to TRBJ1-5; D is ambiguous. CDR1 SGHTA and CDR2 FQGNSA come from the germline V gene. The V and J ends lost 3 bases and 4 bases respectively, with 13 bases between them. The CDR3 is made up of 15 amino acids. In nucleotides, the CDR3 is TGTGCCAGCAGCTTGGAATTGGGATCTAATCAGCCCCAGCATTTT. Amino acid sequence: CASSLELGSNQPQHF. The full variable domain, completed using reference TRBV7-2 and TRBJ1-5, is GAGVSQSPSNKVTEKGKDVELRCDPISGHTALYWYRQSLGQGLEFLIYFQGNSAPDKSGLPSDRFSAERTGGSVSTLTIQRTQQEDSAVYLCASSLELGSNQPQHFGDGTRLSIL.

This clonotype was seen at least ten times. The chain joins TRBV20-1 to TRBJ2-5; TRBD2 matches at 15 bases. The trim removed 5 bases at V and 4 bases at J, leaving 2 bases unmatched. Germline V gene lookup returns CDR1 DFQATT and CDR2 SNEGSKA (reference sequence). This CDR3 is built from 14 residues. CDR3 nucleotide sequence: TGCAGTGCTTGGACTAGCGGGAGGGTAGAGACCCAGTACTTC. Translated: CSAWTSGRVETQYF.

This clonotype occurred many times. This chain joins TRBV29-1 and TRBJ2-3; TRBD2 is a possible D gene (5 bases). The CDR3 runs 14 residues. V gave up 6 bases and J gave up 0 bases, with 13 bases separating them. The germline V gene encodes CDR1 SQVTM and CDR2 ANQGSEA. The CDR3, as DNA: TGCAGCGTGATTGGCGGGTTTAGCACAGATACGCAGTATTTT. It specifies CSVIGGFSTDTQYF.

This clonotype was observed many times. This chain uses TRBV2 with TRBJ1-1; perhaps TRBD1 as D (5 bases). CDR1 and CDR2 (germline): SNHLY, FYNNEI. With 7 bases removed from V and 7 bases from J, the gap between germline ends came to 16 bases. This CDR3 region has 13 residues. CDR3 in amino acids: CASKFGGRIEAFF. In nucleotides, the CDR3 is TGTGCCAGCAAGTTTGGGGGTCGGATTGAAGCTTTCTTT.

The chain recombines TRBV7-2 with TRBJ2-6; 10 bases map to TRBD2. The length of the CDR3 is 17 residues. V trimming: 2 bases; J trimming: 3 bases; junction bases outside the gene matches: 4. The V gene's germline CDR1 is SGHTA and CDR2 FQGNSA. As DNA, the CDR3 is TGTGCCAGCAGCTTAAGCGGGAGGGCGAATGGGGCCAACGTCCTGACTTTC. Protein: CASSLSGRANGANVLTF.

This clonotype was detected many times. J is TRBJ2-3 and V is TRBV30; unclear D gene. The CDR3 totals 14 residues. Trimming stripped 3 bases from V and 5 bases from J, with 15 bases between. Germline loops: CDR1 GTSNPN, CDR2 SVGIG (reference sequence). Here the CDR3 reads CAWRTAPPGDTQYF. CDR3 DNA: TGTGCCTGGAGAACAGCCCCTCCCGGAGATACGCAGTATTTT.

CDR3 residues: CASSYSGGRSYGYTF. The CDR3 region has the DNA TGTGCCAGCAGTTACTCGGGGGGAAGGAGCTATGGCTACACCTTC. The chain joins TRBV6-5 to TRBJ1-2, with D perhaps TRBD1 (5 bases). The CDR3 is 15 amino acids. V lost 0 bases and J lost 4, with 12 bases in between. Germline V CDR1 and CDR2: MNHEY, SVGAGI.

This clonotype has ten or more counts. The chain joins TRBV18 to TRBJ1-1, with TRBD1 as a possible D gene (5 bases). Germline loops: CDR1 KGHSH, CDR2 LQKENI. The CDR3 totals 14 residues. Trimming stripped 1 base from V and 6 bases from J, with 12 bases between. CDR3 coding DNA: TGTGCCAGCTCACCACGGAGGGGAGAGGCTGAAGCTTTCTTT. It codes for CASSPRRGEAEAFF.

This clonotype was counted at least ten times. The chain joins TRBV12-3 or TRBV12-4 to TRBJ2-1, with 7 bases matching TRBD2. The junction had 10 bases not matched to a gene; V was cut back by 3 bases and J by 2 bases. This CDR3 spans 17 amino acids. The CDR3 DNA is TGTGCCAGCAGTTTGGGGGGAGGGTGGGAGGCCTACAATGAGCAGTTCTTC. Translating gives CASSLGGGWEAYNEQFF.

The gene calls are TRBV7-2 and TRBJ2-2; the match to TRBD2 covers 12 bases. In germline, CDR1 is SGHTA, CDR2 FQGNSA. The CDR3 extends over 16 amino acids. Trimming removed 5 bases from V and 1 base from J; junction bases left unmatched: 2. CDR3 loop: CASSQTSGGNTGELFF. The CDR3, as DNA: TGTGCCAGCAGCCAGACTAGCGGGGGGAACACCGGGGAGCTGTTTTTT.

The sample holds many counts of this clonotype. The rearrangement joins TRBV5-1 to TRBJ1-1, with D unresolved. Trimming stripped 4 bases from V and 2 bases from J, with 12 bases between. Per germline, CDR1 SGHRS and CDR2 YFSETQ. The CDR3 length is 14 residues. CDR3 sequence (DNA): TGCGCCAGCAGCCCCGCCCTGGATAACACTGAAGCTTTCTTT. It translates to CASSPALDNTEAFF.

The sample holds many counts of this clonotype. CDR3 nucleotide sequence: TGCAGCGTTGAAAGGTATACTAACTATGGCTACACCTTC. Translation: CSVERYTNYGYTF. This chain connects TRBV29-1 to TRBJ1-2; D remains unclear. The CDR3 is made up of 13 amino acids. CDR1 and CDR2 from the germline V gene are SQVTM and ANQGSEA. The germline V and J ends were trimmed by 2 bases and 0 bases, with 7 bases remaining between them.

A few counts support this clonotype. Mismatch with germline at one junction end may stem from a read error. This sequence joins TRBV20-1 and TRBJ2-4, with TRBD1 as a possible D gene (6 bases). The CDR3 has 15 residues. Per germline, CDR1 DFQATT and CDR2 SNEGSKA (reference sequence). The CDR3 region is CSARDGGQAQNIQYF. CDR3 DNA sequence: TGCAGTGCTAGAGATGGGGGCCAAGCCCAAAACATTCAGTACTTC.